What follows are 21 T cell receptor beta chains derived from one specimen sequenced in a study of tumor-infiltrating lymphocytes in localized non-small cell lung cancer. Generated by immunoSEQ multiplex PCR, the TCRdb table keeps only in-frame clones and is missing some. This table has 9,300 or so clones, 75% appearing once. Input material: uninvolved lung tissue not adjacent to the tumor. The receptors here all came from a human donor with non-small cell lung cancer.

This chain uses TRBV7-8 with TRBJ1-5; D unclear. The CDR3 consists of 15 residues. Germline V gene sequence: CDR1 SGHVS, CDR2 FQNEAQ. The V end lost 5 bases, the J end lost 6 bases, and 17 bases lay between the germline ends. In nucleotides, the CDR3 is TGTGCCAGCAGCGGAGGGATTCAACGGAGTCAGCCCCAGCATTTT. It yields the protein CASSGGIQRSQPQHF.

This rearrangement joins TRBV19 to TRBJ2-3; 13 bases align to TRBD2. Losses at the gene ends were 3 bases for V and 4 bases for J; bases not matched to a gene: 4. Germline-derived CDR1 and CDR2 are LNHDA and SQIVND (reference sequence). CDR3 length: 16 amino acids. Here the CDR3 DNA reads TGTGCCAGTAGTATCGGACTAGCGGGAGTGTCAGATACGCAGTATTTT. Encoded protein: CASSIGLAGVSDTQYF. The full variable domain, completed using reference TRBV19 and TRBJ2-3, is DGGITQSPKYLFRKEGQNVTLSCEQNLNHDAMYWYRQDPGQGLRLIYYSQIVNDFQKGDIAEGYSVSREKKESFPLTVTSAQKNPTAFYLCASSIGLAGVSDTQYFGPGTRLTVL.

This chain links TRBV19 with TRBJ2-4, with a weak D call TRBD2 (5 bases). This CDR3 spans 14 amino acids. Trimming removed 4 bases from V and 3 bases from J, with 10 bases in between. From germline, CDR1 is LNHDA and CDR2 SQIVND (reference sequence). The CDR3 DNA follows: TGTGCCAGTAGTAACCCCGGGGACAAAAACATTCAGTACTTC. Amino acids: CASSNPGDKNIQYF.

The chain carries TRBV6-6 and TRBJ2-3; possible D gene TRBD2, 6 bases. The CDR3 sequence is 16 residues long. CDR1 is MNHNY, CDR2 SVGAGI, per germline (reference sequence). With 11 bases removed from V and 5 bases from J, the gap between germline ends came to 26 bases. CDR3 sequence: CALKASKGGARDTQYF. The CDR3 nucleotides are TGTGCCCTAAAGGCCTCGAAGGGAGGAGCGAGAGATACGCAGTATTTT.

The chain recombines TRBV7-9 with TRBJ1-2, with D possibly being TRBD1 (5 bases). Trimming took 5 bases from V and 8 from J, leaving 18 bases between them. The germline V gene encodes CDR1 SEHNR and CDR2 FQNEAQ (reference sequence). The CDR3 is 14 residues long. The CDR3 region is CASSRDVSRVGYTF. The CDR3 nucleotides read TGTGCCAGCAGCCGGGACGTATCCCGGGTAGGCTACACCTTC.

The V gene is TRBV4-2, the J gene TRBJ2-2, with 7 positions matching TRBD1. This CDR3 region has 15 residues. Germline V gene data show CDR1 as LGHNA and CDR2 as YNFKEQ. Trimming at V came to 4 bases and at J to 0 bases, leaving 2 bases not matched to a gene. CDR3 DNA: TGTGCCAGCAGCCGGGGACAGCCGAACACCGGGGAGCTGTTTTTT. It encodes CASSRGQPNTGELFF.

The chain employs TRBV23-1 and TRBJ2-2, with D possibly being TRBD1 (6 bases). TRBV23-1 counts as an open reading frame of uncertain function. V dropped 0 bases and J dropped 3 bases, with 11 bases sitting between them. This CDR3 is built from 16 residues. The CDR3 nucleotides are TGCGCCAGCAGTCAATCAACCGCAGGGGACACCGGGGAGCTGTTTTTT. Its translation: CASSQSTAGDTGELFF.

This chain joins TRBV6-5 and TRBJ1-1; D remains ambiguous. CDR1 is MNHEY, CDR2 SVGAGI, per germline. Trimming shortened V by 5 bases and J by 2 bases, and 9 bases separated the two germline ends. The CDR3 runs 13 residues. The CDR3 bases are TGTGCCAGCAGTATCGTGGAAAACACTGAAGCTTTCTTT. It encodes CASSIVENTEAFF.

J is TRBJ2-3 and V is TRBV10-3; a weak D match, TRBD2 (5 bases). V was shortened by 7 bases and J by 2 bases, with 22 bases between the two germline ends. Germline CDR1 and CDR2: ENHRY and SYGVKD. The CDR3 is 17 amino acids. The CDR3 nucleotides are TGTGCCATCACCGCTACGAGAGGGAGCCGAGACACAGATACGCAGTATTTT. This gives the protein CAITATRGSRDTDTQYF.

This chain connects TRBV7-2 to TRBJ1-2, with TRBD1 matching over 8 bases. The junction had 2 bases not matched to a gene; V was cut back by 5 bases and J by 0 bases. Germline V gene lookup returns CDR1 SGHTA and CDR2 FQGNSA. This CDR3 contains 14 residues. The CDR3 region is CASSVGQANYGYTF. The CDR3 region has the DNA TGTGCCAGCAGCGTGGGACAGGCTAACTATGGCTACACCTTC.

The CDR3 coding sequence is TGTGCCTGGAGCCGAAGGGGGGACCGAGCGAATACGCAGTATTTT. Encoded protein: CAWSRRGDRANTQYF. The chain joins TRBV30 to TRBJ2-3; D possibly uses TRBD1 or TRBD2 (6 bases each). Trimming stripped 3 bases from V and 7 bases from J, with 20 bases between. Germline loops: CDR1 GTSNPN, CDR2 SVGIG (reference sequence). The CDR3 is 15 amino acids.

The chain recombines TRBV5-3 with TRBJ2-1, with 7 bases aligning to TRBD2. TRBV5-3 carries the ORF label, with uncertain function. V lost 0 bases and J lost 5; bases outside the gene matches: 8. The CDR3 is made up of 16 amino acids. CDR3 region: CARSLARERLDNEQFF. In DNA, the CDR3 is TGTGCCAGAAGCTTGGCGCGGGAGAGGCTAGACAATGAGCAGTTCTTC.

In its sample, this clone was seen a few times. The rearrangement joins TRBV27 to TRBJ2-1; weak D call: TRBD2 (6 bases). Germline-derived CDR1 and CDR2 are MNHEY and SMNVEV (reference sequence). The CDR3 is 16 amino acids. V was pared by 1 base and J by 7 bases, with 17 bases between. The CDR3 spells CASSLWGVVRENEQFF. Written as DNA, the CDR3 is TGTGCCAGCAGTTTATGGGGGGTAGTCAGGGAGAATGAGCAGTTCTTC.

The chain joins TRBV6-5 to TRBJ2-7; TRBD2 might be the D (6 bases). Germline lookup yields CDR1 MNHEY and CDR2 SVGAGI. V dropped 6 bases and J dropped 1 base, with 10 bases sitting between them. This CDR3 region has 13 residues. The CDR3 sequence: CASRVSGSYEQYF. CDR3 coding DNA: TGTGCCAGCAGGGTCAGCGGGTCCTACGAGCAGTACTTC.

The J gene is TRBJ2-1, the V gene TRBV30; 11 bases are a match to TRBD2. Germline V gene lookup returns CDR1 GTSNPN and CDR2 SVGIG (reference sequence). The CDR3 has 13 residues. With V trimmed by 5 bases and J by 9 bases, 6 bases remained unmatched. The chain's CDR3 is CAWERLAGREQFF. CDR3 nucleotides: TGTGCCTGGGAAAGACTAGCGGGACGTGAGCAGTTCTTC.

A few counts support this clone. The J gene is TRBJ2-7, the V gene TRBV7-9; 9 nucleotides match TRBD1. CDR1 SEHNR and CDR2 FQNEAQ come from the germline V gene (reference sequence). After removal of 4 bases from V and 5 bases from J, the junction contained 6 bases not matched to a gene. The CDR3 is 14 residues long. CDR3 sequence (DNA): TGTGCCAGCAGCTCCCGGGACAGGGAAAACGAGCAGTACTTC. It translates to CASSSRDRENEQYF.

The V and J genes are TRBV30 and TRBJ2-2; no reliable D call. The V end was cut by 0 bases, the J end by 4 bases, with 12 bases between. The CDR3 spans 15 residues. In germline, CDR1 is GTSNPN, CDR2 SVGIG (reference sequence). CDR3 region: CAWSVNLRVTGELFF. In nucleotides, the CDR3 is TGTGCCTGGAGTGTGAACCTTAGGGTCACCGGGGAGCTGTTTTTT. Full variable domain (outside the CDR3, taken from reference TRBV30 and TRBJ2-2): SQTIHQWPATLVQPVGSPLSLECTVEGTSNPNLYWYRQAAGRGLQLLFYSVGIGQISSEVPQNLSASRPQDRQFILSSKKLLLSDSGFYLCAWSVNLRVTGELFFGEGSRLTVL.

This chain joins TRBV10-3 and TRBJ1-4; 9 bases fit TRBD1. The CDR3 runs 14 residues. V was clipped by 10 bases and J by 8 bases; unmatched bases: 11. The germline V gene has CDR1 ENHRY and CDR2 SYGVKD. This chain's CDR3 is CATGVQGAEEKLFF. The CDR3 DNA reads TGTGCCACCGGGGTACAGGGGGCTGAGGAAAAACTGTTTTTT.

The J gene is TRBJ2-3, the V gene TRBV5-1; D is ambiguous. The CDR3 length is 13 residues. Germline CDR1 is SGHRS and CDR2 is YFSETQ. V lost 3 bases, J lost 1 base, and 6 bases lay in between. The CDR3 sequence is CASSSSGTDTQYF. In nucleotides, the CDR3 is TGCGCCAGCAGCTCTAGTGGCACAGATACGCAGTATTTT.

The genes are TRBV15 and TRBJ1-1, with TRBD1 matching over 7 bases. CDR1 and CDR2 from the germline V gene are LNHNV and YYDKDF (reference sequence). Trimming removed 8 bases from V and 6 bases from J; junction bases left unmatched: 9. The length of the CDR3 is 13 residues. CDR3 nucleotide sequence: TGTGCCACCCGAAGGGACAGAGGCGCTGAAGCTTTCTTT. Protein: CATRRDRGAEAFF. Looking up the rest from reference TRBV15 and TRBJ1-1 gives the full variable domain: DAMVIQNPRYQVTQFGKPVTLSCSQTLNHNVMYWYQQKSSQAPKLLFHYYDKDFNNEADTPDNFQSRRPNTSFCFLDIRSPGLGDTAMYLCATRRDRGAEAFFGQGTRLTVV.

This chain joins TRBV28 and TRBJ2-7, with 10 bases fitting TRBD1. Germline CDR1 MDHEN, CDR2 SYDVKM. V lost 8 bases and J lost 5; bases outside the gene matches: 12. The length of the CDR3 is 15 residues. The CDR3 nucleotides are TGTGCCAGCGGGGGGTACCGGGACAGGGGCGACGAGCAGTACTTC. This encodes CASGGYRDRGDEQYF.